This T cell receptor (beta chain) is from a study of Tregs in tolerant kidney transplant recipients. Study results and caveats: Expanding Tregs on activated donor B cells appeared to best identify donor-specific TCRbeta clones.

The nonmyeloablative bone marrow transplants came from related graft donors, with transient mixed chimerism. Of note for this clone: As yet, its antigen is unknown.

Only in-frame clones appear in the TCRdb table, and some are missing; sequencing was by immunoSEQ multiplex PCR. The sample carries about 64,000 clones, around 87% recorded once. Germline-derived CDR1 and CDR2 are SGHTA and FQGNSA. Unmatched junction bases numbered 6, after V lost 3 bases and J lost 7 bases. CDR3 length: 14 residues. The sequencing here drew on CD4+ T cells from blood (PBMCs), taken 6 months after the transplant. J is TRBJ2-1 and V is TRBV7-2; 7 bases line up with TRBD2. This clonotype was obtained from a human patient who received a combined kidney and bone marrow transplant. Some T cells may possibly be graft donor cells. The CDR3 loop is CASSFGLDGNEQFF. CDR3 nucleotides: TGTGCCAGCAGCTTCGGACTAGACGGAAATGAGCAGTTCTTC.